The 26 T cell receptor beta chains below all came from one sample that was sequenced in a study of OX40 agonist ivuxolimab in advanced cancers. The method was immunoSEQ multiplex PCR; TCRdb's version includes in-frame clones alone and lacks a portion of them. The table records 76,000 or so clones, 70% to 90% of them present only once. The sample in question was CD4+ or CD8+ T cells sorted from blood, obtained in a trial of the OX40 agonist ivuxolimab. The source is an adult with an advanced solid tumor such as melanoma, head and neck, liver or kidney cancer.

This clone was detected a few times. This chain links TRBV30 with TRBJ1-5; TRBD1 matches at 10 bases. The CDR3 consists of 14 residues. Germline assignment: CDR1 GTSNPN and CDR2 SVGIG (reference sequence). With 0 bases clipped from V and 6 bases from J, the junction kept 2 bases outside the gene matches. In DNA, the CDR3 is TGTGCCTGGAGTGTGGACAGGGGGTCTCAGCCCCAGCATTTT. It translates to CAWSVDRGSQPQHF.

This clone was seen a few times. The rearrangement joins TRBV19 to TRBJ1-1; D not resolved. V shed 3 bases and J shed 4 bases, with 15 bases lying between them. The CDR3 extends over 15 amino acids. Germline V gene data show CDR1 as LNHDA and CDR2 as SQIVND (reference sequence). In DNA form, the CDR3 reads TGTGCCAGTAGTATCCTCCGTCCCGGGAGCACTGAAGCTTTCTTT. Translating it yields CASSILRPGSTEAFF. Looking up the rest from reference TRBV19 and TRBJ1-1 gives the full variable domain: DGGITQSPKYLFRKEGQNVTLSCEQNLNHDAMYWYRQDPGQGLRLIYYSQIVNDFQKGDIAEGYSVSREKKESFPLTVTSAQKNPTAFYLCASSILRPGSTEAFFGQGTRLTVV.

This clone was seen just once. The chain employs TRBV9 and TRBJ2-1, with D hard to call. The CDR3 sequence is 12 residues long. Trimming removed 0 bases at V and 12 bases at J, with 10 bases between. Per the germline V gene, CDR1 is SGDLS and CDR2 is YYNGEE. The CDR3 DNA is TGTGCCAGCAGCGTAGCGGAGAGTCGGCAGTTCTTC. Translated, it gives CASSVAESRQFF.

The chain is built from TRBV9 and TRBJ2-5, with D unresolved. The DNA end is more similar to TRBJ2-7, so the J call may be wrong. This CDR3 comprises 14 residues. Germline CDR1 SGDLS, CDR2 YYNGEE. The CDR3, as DNA: TGTGCCAGCAGCGTAGAAGGCAGCCCCTACGAGCAGTACTTC. Amino acids: CASSVEGSPYEQYF.

The V call is TRBV19, the J call TRBJ1-5; unclear D gene. The V gene's germline CDR1 is LNHDA and CDR2 SQIVND (reference sequence). V shed 2 bases and J shed 0 bases, with 14 bases lying between them. The CDR3 extends over 17 amino acids. The CDR3, as DNA: TGTGCCAGTAGTATAACAGCCTACTCCTATAGCAATCAGCCCCAGCATTTT. Its translation: CASSITAYSYSNQPQHF.

Notes on this clone: A junction end diverges from the germline sequence, so it may reflect a read error. V is TRBV7-9 and J is TRBJ2-1; 9 nucleotides line up with TRBD1. Germline V CDR1 and CDR2: SEHNR, FQNEAQ (reference sequence). The CDR3 length is 13 residues. Here the CDR3 reads CASSLGDRDEQFF. Written as DNA, the CDR3 is TGTGCCAGCAGCTTAGGGGACAGGGATGAACAGTTCTTC.

The V call is TRBV6-5, the J call TRBJ1-2, with D tentatively TRBD1 (5 bases). CDR1 MNHEY and CDR2 SVGAGI come from the germline V gene. This CDR3 spans 13 amino acids. The ends were cut back, 6 bases at V and 4 bases at J, with 12 bases in the middle. CDR3 sequence (DNA): TGTGCCAGCAGCAAAACGAGGGGCTATGGCTACACCTTC. Translating it yields CASSKTRGYGYTF.

The chain is built from TRBV30 and TRBJ2-3, with 8 bases matching TRBD2. The CDR3 sequence is 15 residues long. With 2 bases clipped from V and 4 bases from J, the junction kept 8 bases outside the gene matches. Germline V lookup: CDR1 GTSNPN, CDR2 SVGIG (reference sequence). In DNA, the CDR3 is TGTGCCTGGAGTACGAGCGGGGGAGGTTCAGATACGCAGTATTTT. It translates to CAWSTSGGGSDTQYF.

The rearrangement uses TRBV5-6 and TRBJ1-1, with D possibly TRBD1 on 6 matching bases. The germline V and J ends were trimmed by 4 bases and 1 base, with 11 bases remaining between them. CDR3 length: 14 residues. Germline lookup yields CDR1 SGHDT and CDR2 YYEEEE. The CDR3 sequence: CASSPDSRNTEAFF. The CDR3 region has the DNA TGTGCCAGCAGCCCGGACAGCCGGAACACTGAAGCTTTCTTT.

CDR3 DNA: TGCGCCAGCAGCTCCGGGATTGCCCAGCGGGGTGTGGAGACCCAGTACTTC. Its protein product is CASSSGIAQRGVETQYF. The V gene is TRBV5-1, the J gene TRBJ2-5; 7 nucleotides align to TRBD2. CDR1 and CDR2 (germline): SGHRS, YFSETQ. V gave up 3 bases and J gave up 5 bases; unmatched junction bases: 16. The length of the CDR3 is 17 residues. The full variable domain, in which reference TRBV5-1 and TRBJ2-5 provide the parts outside the CDR3, is KAGVTQTPRYLIKTRGQQVTLSCSPISGHRSVSWYQQTPGQGLQFLFEYFSETQRNKGNFPGRFSGRQFSNSRSEMNVSTLELGDSALYLCASSSGIAQRGVETQYFGPGTRLLVL.

The chain joins TRBV19 to TRBJ1-3, with a tentative D call TRBD1 (6 bases). From germline, CDR1 is LNHDA and CDR2 SQIVND (reference sequence). There are 16 residues in the CDR3. V was shortened by 3 bases and J by 3 bases, with 15 bases between the two germline ends. This CDR3 is CASSMIPGGFGNTIYF. DNA for the CDR3: TGTGCCAGTAGTATGATCCCGGGGGGCTTTGGAAACACCATATATTTT.

The gene calls are TRBV4-1 and TRBJ2-3; no clear D. Germline values: CDR1 MGHRA, CDR2 YSYEKL. The CDR3 spans 14 residues. Trimming stripped 6 bases from V and 2 bases from J, with 12 bases between. CDR3 sequence (DNA): TGCGCCAGCAGAGAAGGGCCTTTCACAGATACGCAGTATTTT. It is translated as CASREGPFTDTQYF.

This clone has a handful of counts. The CDR3 DNA reads as TGTGCCAGCAGCCCGACGGGCTCACCCCTCCACTTT. Its protein is CASSPTGSPLHF. J is TRBJ1-6 and V is TRBV7-2; no firm D call. CDR1 and CDR2 (germline): SGHTA, FQGNSA. V was cut by 5 bases and J by 10 bases, with 9 bases left in between. The CDR3 loop spans 12 amino acids.

The chain recombines TRBV5-1 with TRBJ2-1, with 9 bases aligning to TRBD2. This CDR3 spans 17 amino acids. From germline, CDR1 is SGHRS and CDR2 YFSETQ. The ends lost 0 bases at V and 2 bases at J; junction bases unmatched: 6. The CDR3 protein is CASSLAKTSGTYNEQFF. The DNA of the CDR3 is TGCGCCAGCAGCTTGGCCAAGACTAGCGGCACCTACAATGAGCAGTTCTTC.

The rearrangement joins TRBV7-9 to TRBJ1-1; D might be TRBD1 (5 bases). The CDR3 has 12 residues. Germline V lookup: CDR1 SEHNR, CDR2 FQNEAQ (reference sequence). V was shortened by 5 bases and J by 5 bases, with 9 bases between the two germline ends. The CDR3, as DNA: TGTGCCAGCAGCCTATCAGGGACTGAAGCTTTCTTT. It is translated as CASSLSGTEAFF.

This sequence joins TRBV2 and TRBJ2-7, with TRBD1 matching over 9 bases. The CDR3 loop spans 15 amino acids. Trimming at V came to 4 bases and at J to 2 bases, leaving 6 bases not matched to a gene. Germline V gene lookup returns CDR1 SNHLY and CDR2 FYNNEI. In DNA form, the CDR3 reads TGTGCCAGCAGTGGGACAGGGGAACCGACCTACGAGCAGTACTTC. This sequence encodes CASSGTGEPTYEQYF.

This clone was observed a single time. The rearrangement links TRBV11-2 to TRBJ1-1; possible D gene TRBD1, 6 bases. The CDR3 runs to 14 residues. Trimming stripped 4 bases from V and 4 bases from J, with 13 bases between. The germline V gene encodes CDR1 SGHAT and CDR2 FQNNGV. The CDR3 DNA is TGTGCCAGCAGCTCAACACAGGGTCTCACTGAAGCTTTCTTT. It translates to CASSSTQGLTEAFF. Together with reference TRBV11-2 and TRBJ1-1, the CDR3 gives the full variable domain: EAGVAQSPRYKIIEKRQSVAFWCNPISGHATLYWYQQILGQGPKLLIQFQNNGVVDDSQLPKDRFSAERLKGVDSTLKIQPAKLEDSAVYLCASSSTQGLTEAFFGQGTRLTVV.

J is TRBJ2-3 and V is TRBV11-2, with D perhaps matching TRBD2 (6 bases). The CDR3 consists of 15 residues. In germline, CDR1 is SGHAT, CDR2 FQNNGV. V lost 3 bases and J 2 bases, leaving 12 bases between the germline ends. Here the CDR3 DNA reads TGTGCCAGCAGCTTCTCCGGAGGGACCACAGATACGCAGTATTTT. It translates to CASSFSGGTTDTQYF.

This chain connects TRBV5-1 to TRBJ2-1; D might be TRBD2 (5 bases). The germline V and J ends were trimmed by 4 bases and 4 bases, with 9 bases remaining between them. Germline CDR1 reads SGHRS; CDR2 reads YFSETQ. This CDR3 is built from 13 residues. The CDR3 sequence: CASSTDWYNEQFF. CDR3 in DNA: TGCGCCAGCAGCACGGACTGGTACAATGAGCAGTTCTTC.

The chain joins TRBV4-1 to TRBJ1-4; D call uncertain. The CDR3 is 14 amino acids. V lost 3 bases to trimming and J lost 0 bases, with 5 bases between them. Germline V gives CDR1 MGHRA, CDR2 YSYEKL. In DNA, the CDR3 is TGCGCCAGCAGCCAGGACGCAACTAATGAAAAACTGTTTTTT. Its translation: CASSQDATNEKLFF.

The genes are TRBV2 and TRBJ2-2, with D unresolved. Germline loops: CDR1 SNHLY, CDR2 FYNNEI. Trimming took 8 bases from V and 4 from J, leaving 14 bases between them. This CDR3 is built from 14 residues. The CDR3 DNA sequence: TGTGCCAGCGCTGTTCTCCCCGGCACCGGGGAGCTGTTTTTT. As protein: CASAVLPGTGELFF.

V gene TRBV11-2 combines with J gene TRBJ1-5; D gene unclear. Trimming took 2 bases from V and 1 from J, leaving 3 bases between them. From germline, CDR1 is SGHAT and CDR2 FQNNGV. The CDR3 is 13 amino acids. The CDR3 DNA reads as TGTGCCAGCAGCTTATACAGCAATCAGCCCCAGCATTTT. Translated: CASSLYSNQPQHF.

J is TRBJ1-5 and V is TRBV5-7; no definite D call. TRBV5-7 is recorded as an ORF, its role being uncertain. The ends were cut back, 3 bases at V and 3 bases at J, with 7 bases in the middle. The CDR3 is 13 amino acids. The CDR3 is CASSSQSNQPQHF. The CDR3 DNA is TGTGCCAGCAGCTCACAATCCAATCAGCCCCAGCATTTT.

The rearrangement joins TRBV19 to TRBJ2-2; 10 bases are shared with TRBD2. Germline assignment: CDR1 LNHDA and CDR2 SQIVND (reference sequence). This CDR3 has 18 amino acids. Trimming took 1 base from V and 7 from J; bases not matched to a gene: 12. CDR3 residues: CASSIGHPLAGAVGELFF. CDR3 nucleotides: TGTGCCAGTAGTATAGGCCACCCTCTAGCGGGAGCAGTCGGGGAGCTGTTTTTT. Looking up the rest from reference TRBV19 and TRBJ2-2 gives the full variable domain: DGGITQSPKYLFRKEGQNVTLSCEQNLNHDAMYWYRQDPGQGLRLIYYSQIVNDFQKGDIAEGYSVSREKKESFPLTVTSAQKNPTAFYLCASSIGHPLAGAVGELFFGEGSRLTVL.

The genes are TRBV7-4 and TRBJ2-2; maybe TRBD2 (7 bases). The CDR3 covers 16 residues. V lost 5 bases, J lost 2 bases, and 15 bases lay in between. Germline-derived CDR1 and CDR2 are SGHVT and SQSDAQ. This chain's CDR3 is CASSPGGGPNTGELFF. CDR3 in DNA: TGTGCCAGCAGCCCGGGGGGCGGACCTAACACCGGGGAGCTGTTTTTT.

The chain links TRBV6-5 to TRBJ2-2; D not certain. CDR1 and CDR2 (germline): MNHEY, SVGAGI. The V end was cut by 4 bases, the J end by 0 bases, with 12 bases between. The CDR3 covers 16 residues. CDR3: CASSSRAGTNTGELFF. For the CDR3, the DNA is TGTGCCAGCAGTTCCCGGGCCGGAACGAACACCGGGGAGCTGTTTTTT.